Shown below are 18 T cell receptor beta chains from a single sample sequenced in a study of T cells in Graves' hyperthyroidism and ophthalmopathy. Using RNA transcripts as the source, TCR beta CDR3 regions were amplified. The TCR CDR3 was amplified in a first-round RT-PCR using the HTBI primer set. TCRdb ran MiXCR on the multiplex PCR reads and lists one entry per CDR3 protein. The table records more than 450,000 distinct CDR3 sequences, approximately 15% of them present only once. The sample comprised blood. The receptor set was obtained from a woman aged 40 to 50 with Graves' hyperthyroidism.

This clonotype was observed many times. The chain recombines TRBV30 with TRBJ2-5; D might be TRBD1 (6 bases). The germline gives CDR1 GTSNPN, CDR2 SVGIG (reference sequence). The CDR3 is 14 amino acids. Trimming pared 0 bases from V and 5 bases from J, leaving 13 bases between. CDR3 in amino acids: CAWSVQGLRETQYF. DNA for the CDR3: TGTGCCTGGAGTGTACAGGGTTTGAGGGAGACCCAGTACTTC.

This clonotype was found a few times. The chain has TRBV7-2 and TRBJ1-2; D is ambiguous. Trimming removed 0 bases from V and 4 bases from J, with 9 bases in between. Germline CDR1 reads SGHTA; CDR2 reads FQGNSA. The CDR3 has 14 amino acids. The CDR3 DNA is TGTGCCAGCAGCTTAGCGGCAGGACTCTATGGCTACACCTTC. Translating it yields CASSLAAGLYGYTF.

This clonotype showed up many times. The chain combines TRBV7-2 with TRBJ2-2; a possible D gene is TRBD1 (6 bases). CDR3 length equals 17 residues. The V gene's germline CDR1 is SGHTA and CDR2 FQGNSA. With 4 bases removed from V and 4 bases from J, the gap between germline ends came to 19 bases. CDR3 in amino acids: CASSSGWQGIGTGELFF. The CDR3 bases are TGTGCCAGCAGCTCAGGGTGGCAGGGGATTGGCACCGGGGAGCTGTTTTTT.

This clonotype has ten or more counts. The chain uses TRBV28 and TRBJ2-4; perhaps D is TRBD1 or TRBD2 (5 bases each). The germline V gene has CDR1 MDHEN and CDR2 SYDVKM. Trimming cost V 6 bases and J 5 bases, with 17 bases left between them. This CDR3 spans 15 amino acids. The CDR3 protein is CASSRLRDRENIQYF. The CDR3 region has the DNA TGTGCCAGCAGCCGACTCCGGGACCGAGAAAACATTCAGTACTTC.

The chain combines TRBV20-1 with TRBJ2-2; TRBD2 matches at 10 bases. The CDR3 is 14 amino acids. Trimming at V came to 0 bases and at J to 8 bases, leaving 3 bases not matched to a gene. Germline V CDR1 and CDR2: DFQATT, SNEGSKA (reference sequence). The DNA of the CDR3 is TGCAGTGCTAGAGACCCTAGCGGGAGTGGGGAGCTGTTTTTT. Translated, it gives CSARDPSGSGELFF.

The chain employs TRBV25-1 and TRBJ2-7; 11 positions match TRBD2. V shed 2 bases, J shed 2 bases, and the junction held 5 bases outside the gene matches. There are 16 residues in the CDR3. Germline lookup yields CDR1 MGHDK and CDR2 SYGVNS. The DNA of the CDR3 is TGTGCCAGCAGTGAACTGGGACTAGCGGAGACCTACGAGCAGTACTTC. Its translation: CASSELGLAETYEQYF.

This clonotype was counted ten times or more. The chain joins TRBV20-1 to TRBJ2-3; 9 nucleotides match TRBD2. V was pared by 7 bases and J by 2 bases, with 4 bases of the junction left unmatched. Germline CDR1 reads DFQATT; CDR2 reads SNEGSKA (reference sequence). This CDR3 spans 13 amino acids. The CDR3 sequence is CSVTSGNTDTQYF. The DNA for the CDR3 is TGCAGTGTGACTAGCGGAAACACAGATACGCAGTATTTT.

In its sample, this clonotype was seen a few times. The genes are TRBV29-1 and TRBJ2-5; D perhaps matches TRBD2 (6 bases). The CDR3 loop spans 14 amino acids. Germline-derived CDR1 and CDR2 are SQVTM and ANQGSEA. Trimming cost V 0 bases and J 5 bases, with 13 bases left between them. In DNA, the CDR3 is TGCAGCGTTGAAGATGGGGCAGGGAGGGAGACCCAGTACTTC. As protein: CSVEDGAGRETQYF.

This clonotype was recorded many times. This sequence joins TRBV20-1 and TRBJ2-3, with 8 bases fitting TRBD2. CDR1 is DFQATT, CDR2 SNEGSKA, per germline (reference sequence). The CDR3 contains 15 residues. The V and J ends lost 0 bases and 1 base, in that order; junction bases with no gene match: 3. The CDR3 region is CSARDGGGGTDTQYF. CDR3 sequence (DNA): TGCAGTGCTAGAGACGGGGGGGGGGGCACAGATACGCAGTATTTT.

The chain recombines TRBV19 with TRBJ1-2; TRBD1 is a possible D gene (5 bases). CDR3 size: 13 residues. V was pared by 3 bases and J by 2 bases, with 7 bases between. Germline lookup yields CDR1 LNHDA and CDR2 SQIVND (reference sequence). Written as DNA, the CDR3 is TGTGCCAGTAGTATTCCAGGGAACTATGGCTACACCTTC. As protein: CASSIPGNYGYTF.

This clonotype was picked up a small number of times. The J gene is TRBJ2-7, the V gene TRBV6-1; 8 bases fit TRBD2. The J segment lost 3 bases and the V segment lost 3 bases, leaving 7 bases of the junction unmatched. This CDR3 comprises 15 residues. Germline V gene sequence: CDR1 MNHNS, CDR2 SASEGT. The CDR3 sequence is CASSDPIAGYYEQYF. The DNA of the CDR3 is TGTGCCAGCAGTGACCCCATAGCGGGATACTACGAGCAGTACTTC.

This clonotype was detected ten times or more. The chain uses TRBV6-1 and TRBJ1-1; 7 bases align to TRBD1. Germline V gene data show CDR1 as MNHNS and CDR2 as SASEGT. The ends lost 5 bases at V and 0 bases at J; junction bases unmatched: 6. The CDR3 has 15 residues. This CDR3 is CASSTITGVNTEAFF. CDR3 nucleotides: TGTGCCAGCAGTACCATAACAGGGGTGAACACTGAAGCTTTCTTT.

In nucleotides, the CDR3 is TGCGCCAGCAGCCCATATTTGGGGGGGCTAGGGTCGGCCGGGGAGCTGTTTTTT. It translates to CASSPYLGGLGSAGELFF. The V and J genes are TRBV4-1 and TRBJ2-2, with D possibly TRBD2 on 7 matching bases. Trimming cost V 4 bases and J 6 bases, with 24 bases left between them. Germline V CDR1 and CDR2: MGHRA, YSYEKL. This CDR3 contains 18 residues.

This clonotype was counted many times. This rearrangement joins TRBV20-1 to TRBJ1-1, with D tentatively TRBD1 (5 bases). CDR3 size: 13 residues. V gave up 0 bases and J gave up 5 bases, with 10 bases separating them. Looked up from germline, CDR1 is DFQATT and CDR2 is SNEGSKA (reference sequence). In DNA form, the CDR3 reads TGCAGTGCTAGAGAGGCAGGGCGGACTGAAGCTTTCTTT. Protein product: CSAREAGRTEAFF.

This clonotype has a count of ten or more. The chain links TRBV30 to TRBJ2-7; D gene uncertain. V gave up 0 bases and J gave up 2 bases, with 8 bases separating them. The CDR3 extends over 13 amino acids. Germline CDR1 is GTSNPN and CDR2 is SVGIG (reference sequence). The CDR3 nucleotides read TGTGCCTGGAGTGTAAAGGGAACCTACGAGCAGTACTTC. Translating it yields CAWSVKGTYEQYF.

The table lists this clonotype with a few counts. A much larger clone sits a single nucleotide away, making a read error possible. The CDR3 ends on some other residue instead of the conserved phenylalanine or tryptophan, so this is likely a read error. The V gene is TRBV7-6, the J gene TRBJ2-7; D not resolved. This CDR3 spans 15 amino acids. V was shortened by 3 bases and J by 1 base, with 13 bases between the two germline ends. Germline values: CDR1 SGHVS, CDR2 FNYEAQ. CDR3 nucleotides: TGTGCCAGCAGCTTGTACTCTCAGGTTTCCTACGAGCAGTACCTC. It encodes CASSLYSQVSYEQYL.

In the case of this clonotype: This sequence may be a read error, since a much larger clone differs from it by one base. This chain connects TRBV7-2 to TRBJ1-4; 8 positions match TRBD1. CDR3 length equals 14 residues. The junction had 6 bases not matched to a gene; V was cut back by 5 bases and J by 7 bases. The germline CDR1 and CDR2 sequences are SGHTA and FQGNSA. CDR3 nucleotide sequence: TGTGCCAGCAGCCCGAACCAGGGGGCTGAAAAACTGTTTTTT. It is translated as CASSPNQGAEKLFF.

To note about this clonotype: This may arise from a read error, as a much more abundant clone is one base away. A read error is likely, as this CDR3 ends without the conserved phenylalanine or tryptophan. CDR3 coding DNA: TGTGCCAGCAGCTCCGCGCTAGCGGAGTACAATGAGCAGTTCCTC. This encodes CASSSALAEYNEQFL. The rearrangement joins TRBV7-2 to TRBJ2-1; 7 nucleotides line up with TRBD2. V lost 4 bases and J lost 4; bases outside the gene matches: 7. Germline CDR1 and CDR2: SGHTA and FQGNSA. The CDR3 spans 15 residues.